What follows are 5 T cell receptor beta chains derived from one specimen sequenced in a study of cytomegalovirus exposure and HLA in healthy donors. The PCR contained 60 Vbeta and 13 Jbeta primers. TCRdb's table, derived via immunoSEQ multiplex PCR, lists solely in-frame clones and lacks some. The table includes under 200,000 clones, 65% to 70% detected once. The sequenced sample consisted of PBMCs. The receptors shown here come from a woman younger than 35 in good health and CMV-seropositive.

The chain is built from TRBV6-5 and TRBJ2-7, with 9 bases identical to TRBD2. Germline V lookup: CDR1 MNHEY, CDR2 SVGAGI. The CDR3 loop spans 15 amino acids. The trim removed 4 bases at V and 2 bases at J, leaving 6 bases unmatched. The CDR3 loop reads CASSLSSGNPYEQYF. The DNA of the CDR3 is TGTGCCAGCAGTTTATCTAGCGGGAATCCCTACGAGCAGTACTTC.

The gene calls are TRBV15 and TRBJ2-7; D possibly corresponds to TRBD2 (5 bases). The germline CDR1 and CDR2 sequences are LNHNV and YYDKDF (reference sequence). Trimming stripped 5 bases from V and 2 bases from J, with 13 bases between. The CDR3 is 14 residues long. The CDR3 DNA is TGTGCCACCAGCGGCGGCGGGTCACCCTACGAGCAGTACTTC. Amino acid sequence: CATSGGGSPYEQYF.

CDR3 region: CASSPQTENTEAFF. The DNA for the CDR3 is TGCGCCAGCAGTCCGCAGACAGAGAACACTGAAGCTTTCTTT. This chain links TRBV10-1 with TRBJ1-1; D may be TRBD1 (5 bases). The CDR3 length is 14 residues. Germline V gives CDR1 WNHNN, CDR2 SYGVQD (reference sequence). Trimming removed 5 bases at V and 1 base at J, with 11 bases between.

Only a few counts were recorded for this clone. The chain recombines TRBV9 with TRBJ2-7; TRBD2 might be the D (6 bases). Trimming shortened V by 0 bases and J by 2 bases, and 12 bases separated the two germline ends. Germline lookup yields CDR1 SGDLS and CDR2 YYNGEE. The CDR3 covers 15 residues. CDR3 in DNA: TGTGCCAGCAGCGTAGATGGCGGGGAAACCTACGAGCAGTACTTC. This sequence encodes CASSVDGGETYEQYF.

This clone was observed a single time. CDR3 DNA sequence: TGTGCCAGCAGTTTTCTTACGGGCTATGGCTACACCTTC. As protein: CASSFLTGYGYTF. The chain combines TRBV28 with TRBJ1-2; no reliable D call. Germline loops: CDR1 MDHEN, CDR2 SYDVKM. V lost 3 bases and J lost 4, with 9 bases in between. This CDR3 region has 13 residues.